These 2 T cell receptor beta chains share one sample of origin, sequenced in a study of PD-1 blockade in classical Hodgkin lymphoma. Libraries were prepared by immunoSEQ multiplex PCR; TCRdb keeps only in-frame clonotypes and omits some of them. The sample holds about 4,200 clones; 67% are singletons and the top ten take under 30%. Time point noted: cycle 4 day 1 (C4D1), after more than five weeks of nivolumab. Relapses following autologous stem cell transplantation were seen in all patients, with brentuximab vedotin exposure varying. Sequencing was performed on peripheral blood mononuclear cells (PBMCs), taken before the fourth cycle of nivolumab. The receptors originated from a human donor with classical Hodgkin lymphoma.

This clone was observed a handful of times. The J gene is TRBJ2-3, the V gene TRBV4-2; 11 bases map to TRBD2. V trimming: 0 bases; J trimming: 6 bases; junction bases outside the gene matches: 8. The CDR3 length is 17 residues. The germline V gene encodes CDR1 LGHNA and CDR2 YNFKEQ. As DNA, the CDR3 is TGTGCCAGCAGCCAAGAGATCACTAGCGGGAGCCCTGATACGCAGTATTTT. Its translation is CASSQEITSGSPDTQYF.

In this sample, this clone turned up once. The chain carries TRBV6-1 and TRBJ1-2; TRBD1 might be the D (5 bases). The V end was cut by 5 bases, the J end by 4 bases, with 17 bases between. The CDR3 is 15 residues long. Germline V gives CDR1 MNHNS, CDR2 SASEGT. The CDR3 sequence: CASSRSGTLLYGYTF. The CDR3 nucleotides are TGTGCCAGCAGTCGATCCGGGACCCTCCTCTATGGCTACACCTTC.